The 29 T cell receptor beta chains presented below share a single source sample, sequenced in a study of T cells in tuberculosis. As for time point: new active TB diagnosis, blood taken before or within 7 days of starting treatment. Assay used: immunoSEQ multiplex PCR; TCRdb lists only in-frame clones, some missing. The table has about 53,000 clones, 90% to 95% seen once. This specimen consisted of PBMCs, obtained at tuberculosis diagnosis. The source of these receptors is an adult with tuberculosis.

The V and J genes are TRBV6-5 and TRBJ1-1; 8 positions agree with TRBD1. Germline CDR1 MNHEY, CDR2 SVGAGI. The J segment lost 0 bases and the V segment lost 5 bases, leaving 2 bases of the junction unmatched. The CDR3 loop spans 14 amino acids. CDR3 region: CASSRQGLNTEAFF. The CDR3 nucleotides read TGTGCCAGCAGTCGACAGGGGCTGAACACTGAAGCTTTCTTT.

The chain employs TRBV27 and TRBJ2-1; TRBD1 matches at 8 bases. Germline trimming cut 2 bases from V and 9 bases from J; bases unmatched to any gene: 12. The germline V gene has CDR1 MNHEY and CDR2 SMNVEV (reference sequence). The CDR3 spans 16 residues. The CDR3 sequence is CASSLISGGYYGEQFF. Written as DNA, the CDR3 is TGTGCCAGCAGTTTAATTTCAGGGGGCTACTACGGTGAGCAGTTCTTC.

The rearrangement links TRBV18 to TRBJ2-7; D is possibly TRBD1 (5 bases). This CDR3 has 13 amino acids. V was trimmed by 1 base and J by 2 bases, leaving 6 bases between them. Germline V CDR1 and CDR2: KGHSH, LQKENI. CDR3 nucleotides: TGTGCCAGCTCACCACAGGGGACCTACGAGCAGTACTTC. Translation: CASSPQGTYEQYF.

This sequence joins TRBV7-2 and TRBJ1-2; D is possibly TRBD1 (5 bases). The CDR3 is 16 residues long. Germline CDR1 is SGHTA and CDR2 is FQGNSA. Trimming shortened V by 1 base and J by 2 bases, and 14 bases separated the two germline ends. The CDR3 bases are TGTGCCAGCAGCTTAGTAACAGGAGGGGTAAACTATGGCTACACCTTC. Its translation is CASSLVTGGVNYGYTF. Supplemented by reference TRBV7-2 and TRBJ1-2, the full variable domain reads GAGVSQSPSNKVTEKGKDVELRCDPISGHTALYWYRQSLGQGLEFLIYFQGNSAPDKSGLPSDRFSAERTGGSVSTLTIQRTQQEDSAVYLCASSLVTGGVNYGYTFGSGTRLTVV.

J is TRBJ2-2 and V is TRBV6-5, with D perhaps matching TRBD1 (5 bases). CDR3 size: 15 residues. V was pared by 6 bases and J by 4 bases, with 15 bases between. CDR1 and CDR2 (germline): MNHEY, SVGAGI. CDR3 DNA sequence: TGTGCCAGCAGCCCCGACAGTTCAGGCACCGGGGAGCTGTTTTTT. It translates to CASSPDSSGTGELFF.

J is TRBJ1-2 and V is TRBV7-2; 7 bases fit TRBD1. There are 16 residues in the CDR3. CDR1 and CDR2 (germline): SGHTA, FQGNSA. The J segment lost 8 bases and the V segment lost 4 bases, leaving 16 bases of the junction unmatched. The CDR3 bases are TGTGCCAGCAGCTCAAACAGGGGTTTGATAGCAAGAGGCTACACCTTC. As protein: CASSSNRGLIARGYTF.

The chain recombines TRBV19 with TRBJ2-7; TRBD2 aligns across 8 bases. Germline CDR1 and CDR2: LNHDA and SQIVND (reference sequence). CDR3 length equals 15 residues. Germline trimming cut 0 bases from V and 4 bases from J; bases unmatched to any gene: 5. CDR3 residues: CASSIDAGGRYEQYF. Written as DNA, the CDR3 is TGTGCCAGTAGTATAGATGCGGGAGGAAGGTACGAGCAGTACTTC.

This chain links TRBV6-5 with TRBJ2-2; no definite D call. The CDR3 is 12 residues long. V lost 4 bases, J lost 6 bases, and 6 bases lay in between. CDR1 MNHEY and CDR2 SVGAGI come from the germline V gene. CDR3 DNA: TGTGCCAGCAGTTCTAGTGCCGGGGAGCTGTTTTTT. This sequence encodes CASSSSAGELFF.

The rearrangement links TRBV6-1 to TRBJ2-1; 9 bases are a match to TRBD2. In germline, CDR1 is MNHNS, CDR2 SASEGT. V was clipped by 7 bases and J by 7 bases; unmatched bases: 8. This CDR3 region has 14 residues. CDR3 protein: CASILAGGRNEQFF. CDR3 DNA sequence: TGTGCCAGCATCCTGGCGGGAGGGAGGAATGAGCAGTTCTTC.

The CDR3 coding sequence is TGTGCCAGCAGCCGACAGGGGGGCTACAATGAGCAGTTCTTC. Protein: CASSRQGGYNEQFF. The V gene is TRBV6-5, the J gene TRBJ2-1; 9 nucleotides match TRBD1. This CDR3 has 14 amino acids. CDR1 is MNHEY, CDR2 SVGAGI, per germline. The V gene end was trimmed by 6 bases and the J gene end by 3 bases; junction bases not matched to a gene: 3.

The rearrangement links TRBV6-6 to TRBJ1-4; TRBD1 is a possible D gene (5 bases). Trimming took 3 bases from V and 8 from J, leaving 13 bases between them. This CDR3 spans 14 amino acids. Germline CDR1 is MNHNY and CDR2 is SVGAGI (reference sequence). The chain's CDR3 is CASSYIQGGEKLFF. The DNA of the CDR3 is TGTGCCAGCAGTTATATCCAGGGTGGGGAAAAACTGTTTTTT.

The table lists this clone with a count of one. The chain combines TRBV28 with TRBJ1-1, with 7 bases that match TRBD1. CDR1 and CDR2 (germline): MDHEN, SYDVKM. V lost 10 bases, J lost 4 bases, and 9 bases stayed unmatched. CDR3 length: 13 amino acids. CDR3 amino acids: CATRGTVATEAFF. The CDR3 nucleotides read TGTGCCACCAGGGGGACAGTGGCCACTGAAGCTTTCTTT. The variable domain in full, completed from reference TRBV28 and TRBJ1-1, reads DVKVTQSSRYLVKRTGEKVFLECVQDMDHENMFWYRQDPGLGLRLIYFSYDVKMKEKGDIPEGYSVSREKKERFSLILESASTNQTSMYLCATRGTVATEAFFGQGTRLTVV.

This chain uses TRBV5-1 with TRBJ2-2; D is perhaps TRBD1 (6 bases). With 5 bases removed from V and 5 bases from J, the gap between germline ends came to 7 bases. The CDR3 is 12 residues long. Per germline, CDR1 SGHRS and CDR2 YFSETQ. In DNA form, the CDR3 reads TGCGCCAGCAGGCAGGGGACCGGGGAGCTGTTTTTT. Translated, it gives CASRQGTGELFF.

The chain is built from TRBV6-5 and TRBJ1-5; tentative D call: TRBD1 (5 bases). The V end was cut by 6 bases, the J end by 0 bases, with 9 bases between. The CDR3 is 14 residues long. Germline CDR1 and CDR2: MNHEY and SVGAGI. DNA for the CDR3: TGTGCCAGCAGCGCGACAGATAGCAATCAGCCCCAGCATTTT. Residues: CASSATDSNQPQHF.

This chain links TRBV28 with TRBJ2-7; 8 bases fit TRBD2. This CDR3 region has 15 residues. CDR1 and CDR2 from the germline V gene are MDHEN and SYDVKM. V was clipped by 6 bases and J by 3 bases; unmatched bases: 10. CDR3 amino acids: CASSPGVAGIYEQYF. The DNA for the CDR3 is TGTGCCAGCAGCCCGGGGGTAGCGGGAATCTACGAGCAGTACTTC.

V and J are TRBV25-1 and TRBJ2-3; 9 bases are shared with TRBD1. Trimming took 5 bases from V and 2 from J; bases not matched to a gene: 5. This CDR3 comprises 15 residues. Germline CDR1 is MGHDK and CDR2 is SYGVNS. The CDR3 reads CASSIGTGLTDTQYF. CDR3 in DNA: TGTGCCAGCAGTATCGGGACAGGGCTCACAGATACGCAGTATTTT.

J is TRBJ2-2 and V is TRBV25-1, with a tentative D call TRBD1 (6 bases). This CDR3 is 12 amino acids long. Germline CDR1 is MGHDK and CDR2 is SYGVNS. With 10 bases removed from V and 5 bases from J, the gap between germline ends came to 11 bases. This CDR3 reads CATYRETGELFF. The CDR3 DNA follows: TGTGCCACCTACAGGGAAACCGGGGAGCTGTTTTTT. The full variable domain, with the rest looked up from reference TRBV25-1 and TRBJ2-2, is EADIYQTPRYLVIGTGKKITLECSQTMGHDKMYWYQQDPGMELHLIHYSYGVNSTEKGDLSSESTVSRIRTEHFPLTLESARPSHTSQYLCATYRETGELFFGEGSRLTVL.

V is TRBV5-1 and J is TRBJ2-5, with D perhaps TRBD2 (6 bases). Germline lookup yields CDR1 SGHRS and CDR2 YFSETQ. V was clipped by 4 bases and J by 5 bases, with 12 bases between them. The CDR3 is 13 amino acids. CDR3 coding DNA: TGCGCCAGCAGCCCGGAGGGGCGGGAGACCCAGTACTTC. Translation gives CASSPEGRETQYF.

The J gene is TRBJ2-1, the V gene TRBV5-1; 10 bases match TRBD1. Germline trimming cut 0 bases from V and 8 bases from J; bases unmatched to any gene: 8. CDR3 length equals 16 residues. Germline CDR1 is SGHRS and CDR2 is YFSETQ. The CDR3 here is CASSLEGTGVNHEQFF. CDR3 coding DNA: TGCGCCAGCAGCTTGGAAGGGACAGGGGTGAATCATGAGCAGTTCTTC. Variable domain in full (rest from reference TRBV5-1 and TRBJ2-1): KAGVTQTPRYLIKTRGQQVTLSCSPISGHRSVSWYQQTPGQGLQFLFEYFSETQRNKGNFPGRFSGRQFSNSRSEMNVSTLELGDSALYLCASSLEGTGVNHEQFFGPGTRLTVL.

The rearrangement uses TRBV4-1 and TRBJ1-5; D ambiguous. The ends were cut back, 1 base at V and 0 bases at J, with 4 bases in the middle. The CDR3 length is 14 residues. Germline assignment: CDR1 MGHRA and CDR2 YSYEKL. As DNA, the CDR3 is TGCGCCAGCAGCCAAGGACATAGCAATCAGCCCCAGCATTTT. Translation gives CASSQGHSNQPQHF.

In its sample, this clone was seen once. The rearrangement joins TRBV7-2 to TRBJ2-7; 10 bases map to TRBD2. J lost 1 base, V lost 7 bases, and 10 bases had no gene match. The CDR3 is made up of 16 amino acids. Germline CDR1 SGHTA, CDR2 FQGNSA. In nucleotides, the CDR3 is TGTGCCAGCATGGGGCGGAGGACTAGCGGTTCCTACGAGCAGTACTTC. Its translation: CASMGRRTSGSYEQYF.

This chain joins TRBV7-9 and TRBJ1-1; D is perhaps TRBD1 (6 bases). V was trimmed by 6 bases and J by 7 bases, leaving 12 bases between them. Germline CDR1 SEHNR, CDR2 FQNEAQ (reference sequence). CDR3 length: 12 residues. The CDR3 DNA is TGTGCCAGCAGACCGGGGGGCAGTGAAGCTTTCTTT. Its protein product is CASRPGGSEAFF. Full variable domain (rest looked up from reference TRBV7-9 and TRBJ1-1): DTGVSQNPRHKITKRGQNVTFRCDPISEHNRLYWYRQTLGQGPEFLTYFQNEAQLEKSRLLSDRFSAERPKGSFSTLEIQRTEQGDSAMYLCASRPGGSEAFFGQGTRLTVV.

This chain joins TRBV27 and TRBJ1-5; the D gene is possibly TRBD1 (5 bases). Germline-derived CDR1 and CDR2 are MNHEY and SMNVEV (reference sequence). V was cut by 2 bases and J by 4 bases, with 9 bases left in between. The CDR3 covers 14 residues. The CDR3 loop is CASSLTDRNQPQHF. CDR3 sequence (DNA): TGTGCCAGCAGTTTAACCGACAGAAATCAGCCCCAGCATTTT.

V and J are TRBV7-6 and TRBJ1-4, with 9 bases matching TRBD1. Losses at the gene ends were 4 bases for V and 8 bases for J; bases not matched to a gene: 11. Looked up from germline, CDR1 is SGHVS and CDR2 is FNYEAQ. The CDR3 runs to 16 residues. CDR3 nucleotide sequence: TGTGCCAGCAGCTCACTAGGACAGGGGTGGGGCGAAAAACTGTTTTTT. This codes for CASSSLGQGWGEKLFF.

The chain employs TRBV7-9 and TRBJ1-1, with a possible D match to TRBD1 (5 bases). V lost 3 bases to trimming and J lost 3 bases, with 5 bases between them. The CDR3 contains 12 residues. Per germline, CDR1 SEHNR and CDR2 FQNEAQ (reference sequence). The DNA for the CDR3 is TGTGCCAGCAGCTTCAGGGACACTGAAGCTTTCTTT. Protein product: CASSFRDTEAFF.

The gene calls are TRBV5-1 and TRBJ2-3; TRBD1 is a possible D gene (8 bases). Trimming removed 6 bases at V and 8 bases at J, with 19 bases between. Looked up from germline, CDR1 is SGHRS and CDR2 is YFSETQ. CDR3 length: 14 residues. The CDR3 here is CASNQQGGIGTQYF. The CDR3 region has the DNA TGCGCCAGCAACCAACAGGGGGGGATCGGTACGCAGTATTTT.

The chain couples TRBV5-6 to TRBJ2-5; 7 bases align to TRBD1. Trimming took 4 bases from V and 0 from J; bases not matched to a gene: 12. The CDR3 has 17 amino acids. Germline CDR1 reads SGHDT; CDR2 reads YYEEEE. CDR3 amino acids: CASSARGKNPHQETQYF. The CDR3 DNA reads as TGTGCCAGCAGCGCCAGGGGGAAAAATCCCCACCAAGAGACCCAGTACTTC.

The chain employs TRBV27 and TRBJ1-5; D is unresolved. Trimming pared 6 bases from V and 1 base from J, leaving 19 bases between. Germline assignment: CDR1 MNHEY and CDR2 SMNVEV (reference sequence). The CDR3 runs to 17 residues. Here the CDR3 DNA reads TGTGCCAGCAGCCCCCTGAGAGGCCAACCAAGCAATCAGCCCCAGCATTTT. This sequence encodes CASSPLRGQPSNQPQHF.

V is TRBV9 and J is TRBJ1-3, with unresolved D. Germline V gives CDR1 SGDLS, CDR2 YYNGEE. This CDR3 region has 14 residues. Trimming removed 4 bases at V and 2 bases at J, with 10 bases between. In DNA, the CDR3 is TGTGCCAGCAGCCGAGGGCATCCTGGAAACACCATATATTTT. It specifies CASSRGHPGNTIYF. Full variable domain (rest looked up from reference TRBV9 and TRBJ1-3): DSGVTQTPKHLITATGQRVTLRCSPRSGDLSVYWYQQSLDQGLQFLIQYYNGEERAKGNILERFSAQQFPDLHSELNLSSLELGDSALYFCASSRGHPGNTIYFGEGSWLTVV.